This TCR beta chain appears in the sequencing data of a study of T-cell memory formation after mild COVID-19. Study-wide results and limits: Contracting clones from day 15 to 85 showed balanced CD4/CD8; later expanders favored CD4+. Most CD4+ clones that shrank were in CM and EM, while CD8+ ones turned up in EMRA.

This clonotype was observed a few times. No antigen is known for it. TCRdb reanalysed the 5' RACE reads using MiXCR and keeps one entry per CDR3 protein. The sample carries 130,000 to 150,000 distinct CDR3 sequences, roughly 6.2% recorded once. The J segment lost 5 bases and the V segment lost 1 base, leaving 15 bases of the junction unmatched. In germline, CDR1 is DFQATT, CDR2 SNEGSKA (reference sequence). This CDR3 spans 18 amino acids. Sequencing input: PBMCs or a T cell subset sorted from them (not recorded which). The rearrangement uses TRBV20-1 and TRBJ2-1, with 9 bases aligning to TRBD2. This sequence was found in an adult woman who had mild COVID-19 (a few samples of this study predate the infection). Cell type and time point are not known. CDR3 sequence: CSARAPDSGRSSDNEQFF. The DNA of the CDR3 is TGCAGTGCTAGAGCCCCCGATAGCGGGAGATCTTCGGACAATGAGCAGTTCTTC.